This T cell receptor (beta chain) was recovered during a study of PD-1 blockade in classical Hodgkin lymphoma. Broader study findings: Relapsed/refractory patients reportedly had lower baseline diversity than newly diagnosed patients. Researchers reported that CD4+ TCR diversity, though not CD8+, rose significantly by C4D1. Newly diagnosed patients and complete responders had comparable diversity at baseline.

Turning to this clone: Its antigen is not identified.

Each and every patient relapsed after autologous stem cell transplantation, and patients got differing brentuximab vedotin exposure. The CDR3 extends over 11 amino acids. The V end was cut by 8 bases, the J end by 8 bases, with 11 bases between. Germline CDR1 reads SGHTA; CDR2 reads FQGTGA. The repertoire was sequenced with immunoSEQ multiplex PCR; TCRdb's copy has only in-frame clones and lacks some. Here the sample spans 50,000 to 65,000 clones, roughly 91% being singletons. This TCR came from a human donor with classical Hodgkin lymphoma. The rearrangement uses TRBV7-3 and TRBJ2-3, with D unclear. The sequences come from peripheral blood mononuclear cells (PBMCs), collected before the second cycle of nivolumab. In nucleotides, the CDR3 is TGTGCCAGCGGAGACGGCGCTACGCAGTATTTT. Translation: CASGDGATQYF.